These T cell receptor beta chains were read from a single sample in a study of blood T cell repertoires in COVID-19. Profiled with immunoSEQ multiplex PCR; TCRdb holds only in-frame clones, not every one. The sample has some 300,000 clones, roughly 87% seen once; the top ten hold about 2%. The sample was peripheral blood. These receptors all stem from a man aged 18 to 29 with active or convalescent COVID-19. The CDR3 runs from the conserved cysteine through the conserved F or W. Each record gives: V gene, J gene, CDR3 protein.

V gene: TRBV18; J gene: TRBJ1-1; CDR3 protein: CASSRDREMNTEAFF
V gene: TRBV7-9; J gene: TRBJ1-6; CDR3 protein: CASSLDRVDSPLHF
V gene: TRBV5-1; J gene: TRBJ2-6; CDR3 protein: CASSLESGSGANVLTF
V gene: TRBV9; J gene: TRBJ2-3; CDR3 protein: CASSPNPGGDTQYF
V gene: TRBV4-1; J gene: TRBJ2-7; CDR3 protein: CASPDRGGYYEQYF
V gene: TRBV18; J gene: TRBJ2-2; CDR3 protein: CASSPSVTGALNTGELFF
V gene: TRBV28; J gene: TRBJ1-4; CDR3 protein: CASSFSGGSKKLFF
V gene: TRBV19; J gene: TRBJ2-7; CDR3 protein: CASSPQNSYEQYF
V gene: TRBV7-2; J gene: TRBJ2-1; CDR3 protein: CASSLAGAHYNEQFF
V gene: TRBV5-6; J gene: TRBJ2-7; CDR3 protein: CASSLRYRGYEQYF
V gene: TRBV7-9; J gene: TRBJ2-2; CDR3 protein: CASSPNSQGGDTGELFF
V gene: TRBV5-4; J gene: TRBJ1-4; CDR3 protein: CASSKAQGGEKLFF
V gene: TRBV5-1; J gene: TRBJ2-1; CDR3 protein: CASSPRTGSDEQFF
V gene: TRBV6-6; J gene: TRBJ2-2; CDR3 protein: CASSYSLGNTGELFF
V gene: TRBV20-1; J gene: TRBJ1-5; CDR3 protein: CSASKRGHSNQPQHF
V gene: TRBV7-2; J gene: TRBJ2-3; CDR3 protein: CASFFSGAPPDTQYF
V gene: TRBV28; J gene: TRBJ2-1; CDR3 protein: CASSVAGASYNEQFF
V gene: TRBV6-1; J gene: TRBJ1-2; CDR3 protein: CASSELMRDYTF
V gene: TRBV27; J gene: TRBJ2-2; CDR3 protein: CASSLRHPGELFF
V gene: TRBV3-1/TRBV3-2; J gene: TRBJ2-5; CDR3 protein: CASSSHPNYRAAQETQYF
V gene: TRBV6-2/TRBV6-3; J gene: TRBJ2-1; CDR3 protein: CASSYEPVRAEQFF
V gene: TRBV29-1; J gene: TRBJ1-2; CDR3 protein: CSVEVQGYGYTF
V gene: TRBV2; J gene: TRBJ2-2; CDR3 protein: CASSELSTERNTGELFF
V gene: TRBV15; J gene: TRBJ1-1; CDR3 protein: CATSRPYRDTEAFF
V gene: TRBV3-1/TRBV3-2; J gene: TRBJ1-2; CDR3 protein: CASSQQGNYGYTF
V gene: TRBV5-5; J gene: TRBJ2-7; CDR3 protein: CASSLEVQGAREQYF
V gene: TRBV19; J gene: TRBJ1-3; CDR3 protein: CASSQLSDTIYF
V gene: TRBV2; J gene: TRBJ2-7; CDR3 protein: CASSERTGEVYEQYF
V gene: TRBV7-9; J gene: TRBJ1-4; CDR3 protein: CASSLSGGAAKLFF
V gene: TRBV5-4; J gene: TRBJ2-7; CDR3 protein: CASSYRGNEQYF
V gene: TRBV7-6; J gene: TRBJ2-2; CDR3 protein: CASSPRVTGELFF
V gene: TRBV4-1; J gene: TRBJ1-5; CDR3 protein: CASSQMAGWTDDSNQPQHF
V gene: TRBV7-6; J gene: TRBJ2-2; CDR3 protein: CASSYRTGGFTGELFF
V gene: TRBV11-2; J gene: TRBJ2-1; CDR3 protein: CASSSPPEVSGRTYNEQFF
V gene: TRBV21-1; J gene: TRBJ1-1; CDR3 protein: CANHPPGGSEAFF
V gene: TRBV4-1; J gene: TRBJ2-7; CDR3 protein: CASSHRDRTYEQYF
V gene: TRBV5-1; J gene: TRBJ1-1; CDR3 protein: CASSLRTAGLDTEAFF
V gene: TRBV6-2/TRBV6-3; J gene: TRBJ1-3; CDR3 protein: CASSQQVSGNTIYF